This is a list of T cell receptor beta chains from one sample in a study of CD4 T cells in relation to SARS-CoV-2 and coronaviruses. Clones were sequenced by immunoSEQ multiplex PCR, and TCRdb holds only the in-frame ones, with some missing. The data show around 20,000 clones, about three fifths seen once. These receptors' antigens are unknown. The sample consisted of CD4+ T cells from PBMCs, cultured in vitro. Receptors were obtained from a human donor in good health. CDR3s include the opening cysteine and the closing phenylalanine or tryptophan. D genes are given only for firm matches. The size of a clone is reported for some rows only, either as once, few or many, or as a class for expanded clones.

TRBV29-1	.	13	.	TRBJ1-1	CSVGTARNTEAFF	TGCAGCGTTGGGACAGCACGGAACACTGAAGCTTTCTTT
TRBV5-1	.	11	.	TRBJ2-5	CASRAEETQYF	TGCGCCAGCAGGGCTGAAGAGACCCAGTACTTC
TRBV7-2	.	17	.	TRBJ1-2	CASSLGQGREGGGGYTF	TGTGCCAGCAGCTTAGGACAAGGGCGGGAAGGGGGGGGAGGCTACACCTTC
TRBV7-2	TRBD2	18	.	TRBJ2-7	CASSLVGTSGGSSYEQYF	TGTGCCAGCAGCTTAGTGGGGACTAGCGGGGGGAGCTCCTACGAGCAGTACTTC
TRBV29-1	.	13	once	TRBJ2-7	CSVSGLPSGEQYF	TGCAGCGTCAGCGGACTACCCTCCGGAGAGCAGTACTTC
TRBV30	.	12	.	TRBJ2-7	CAWSRLVREQYF	TGTGCCTGGAGTAGACTGGTTCGGGAGCAGTACTTC
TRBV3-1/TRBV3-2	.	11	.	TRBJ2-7	CASSHGREQYF	TGTGCCAGCAGCCACGGACGCGAGCAGTACTTC
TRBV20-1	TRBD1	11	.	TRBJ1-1	CSGQGITEAFF	TGCAGCGGACAGGGGATAACTGAAGCTTTCTTT
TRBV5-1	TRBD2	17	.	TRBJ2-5	CASSSGLAGATSQTQYF	TGCGCCAGCAGCTCGGGACTAGCGGGGGCGACCTCACAGACCCAGTACTTC
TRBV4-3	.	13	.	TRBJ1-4	CASSRTTNEKLFF	TGCGCCAGCAGCCGGACAACTAATGAAAAACTGTTTTTT
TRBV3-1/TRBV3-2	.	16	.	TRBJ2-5	CASSQDRNMKQETQYF	TGTGCCAGCAGCCAAGATCGGAACATGAAGCAAGAGACCCAGTACTTC
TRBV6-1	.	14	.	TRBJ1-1	CASSEQGIITEAFF	TGTGCCAGCAGTGAACAGGGAATAATCACTGAAGCTTTCTTT
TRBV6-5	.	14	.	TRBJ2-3	CASRGMTGADTQYF	TGTGCCAGCAGGGGAATGACGGGCGCAGATACGCAGTATTTT
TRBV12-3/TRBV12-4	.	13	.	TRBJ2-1	CASPSQPSDEQFF	TGTGCCAGCCCCTCCCAGCCGTCCGATGAGCAGTTCTTC